This TCR beta chain was sequenced for a study of CD8+ T cells in alopecia areata. Study summary: Treatment of the treated patients consisted of oral tofacitinib, 5 to 10 mg twice daily.

As to treatment: oral pan-JAK inhibitor, 5-10 mg twice daily. Alopecia areata patients gave lesional scalp punch biopsies and peripheral blood samples. CDR1 SGHRS and CDR2 YFSETQ come from the germline V gene. The CDR3 loop spans 15 amino acids. Trimming cost V 3 bases and J 4 bases, with 16 bases left between them. Investigators isolated RNA and reverse transcribed it into cDNA to act as the sequencing template. Clones were read by immunoSEQ multiplex PCR, and TCRdb kept only the in-frame ones, dropping some. The sample shows more than 200,000 clones, approximately 70% of them seen only once. Notes on this clone: What it recognizes is unknown.

Findings of the study overall: Compared with normal scalp, lesional scalp had higher clonality and more expanded CD8+ clones.

This clonotype was sampled from a human donor with alopecia areata. The gene calls are TRBV5-1 and TRBJ1-1, with TRBD1 as a possible D gene (5 bases). This sample comprised CD4+ T cells sorted from blood, obtained at approximately week 45, from a patient treated with tofacitinib. DNA of the CDR3: TGCGCCAGCAGCTCGCACATGGGACTTCGCACTGAAGCTTTCTTT. Translated: CASSSHMGLRTEAFF.